What follows describes a single TCR beta chain. The target antigen is unknown. One end of the junction does not line up with germline, which may come from a read error. The sample belongs to a study of cytomegalovirus exposure and HLA in healthy donors. Study results and caveats: Among TCR sequences, most were rare, though some public TCRs appeared in many donors. The study put some 150 TCR beta chains on its list as cytomegalovirus-associated. Cytomegalovirus status, reportedly, was diagnosed with high specificity and sensitivity by the classifier.

Germline CDR1 is GTSNPN and CDR2 is SVGIG (reference sequence). The CDR3 covers 15 residues. Produced via immunoSEQ multiplex PCR; TCRdb's table is partial and in-frame only. The sample includes approximately 60,000 clones, about 91% of them seen just once. While the first cohort had 600 to 800 subjects, the donors belonged to the separate validation cohort of more than 95 subjects. The gene calls are TRBV30 and TRBJ2-3; 10 bases match TRBD2. The sequenced material came from PBMCs. This sequence was found in a woman younger than 30 in good health and CMV-seronegative. CDR3 sequence (DNA): TGCGCCTGGAGTGTGGGGACTAGCGGCACAGATACGCAGTATTTT. Its translation is CAWSVGTSGTDTQYF.